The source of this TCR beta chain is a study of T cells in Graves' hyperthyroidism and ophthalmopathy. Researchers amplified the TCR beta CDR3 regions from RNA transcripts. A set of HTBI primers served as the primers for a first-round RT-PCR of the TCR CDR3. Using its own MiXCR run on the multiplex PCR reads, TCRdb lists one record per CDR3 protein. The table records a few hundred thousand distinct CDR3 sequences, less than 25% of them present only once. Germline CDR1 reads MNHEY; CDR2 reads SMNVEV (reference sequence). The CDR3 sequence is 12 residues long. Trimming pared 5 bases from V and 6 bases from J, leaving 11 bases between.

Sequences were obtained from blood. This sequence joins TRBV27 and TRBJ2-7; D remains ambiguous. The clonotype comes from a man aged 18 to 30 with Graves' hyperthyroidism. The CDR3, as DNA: TGTGCCAGCAGTGAGAGGATCGGCGAGCAGTACTTC. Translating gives CASSERIGEQYF.